A selection of T cell receptor beta chains follows, all from one sample in a study of shared clonotypes between healthy human individuals. Sequenced by immunoSEQ multiplex PCR; TCRdb stores in-frame clones only, minus some. The sample includes under 2,000,000 clones, approximately 94% of them seen just once. Sequencing was performed on naive CD8+ T cells sorted from blood. The receptor set was obtained from a man between 18 and 35 years old in good health. The CDR3 runs from the conserved cysteine through the conserved F or W. The D gene is left open where the match is weak. The size entry is marked missing in some rows and otherwise reads once, few, many or a size class.

CDR3aa | CDR3nt | abundance | j_gene | d_gene | v_gene
CASSPAPGNEKLFF | TGTGCCAGCAGTCCGGCGCCGGGGAATGAAAAACTGTTTTTT | . | TRBJ1-4 | . | TRBV28
CAISEPNRGEHSPPDYEQYF | TGTGCCATCAGTGAGCCGAACCGCGGTGAGCACTCCCCTCCTGACTACGAGCAGTACTTC | . | TRBJ2-7 | . | TRBV10-3
CASSRLSGTNYNEQFF | TGCGCCAGCAGCCGCCTCTCCGGGACAAACTACAATGAGCAGTTCTTC | . | TRBJ2-1 | . | TRBV4-3
CASSEGSFYYNEQFF | TGCGCCAGCAGTGAGGGGAGTTTTTACTACAATGAGCAGTTCTTC | . | TRBJ2-1 | . | TRBV10-1
CAWSAASGSSYEQYF | TGTGCCTGGAGTGCGGCAAGCGGGAGTTCATACGAGCAGTACTTC | . | TRBJ2-7 | TRBD2 | TRBV30
CASSESKRPYEQYF | TGCGCCAGCAGCGAGAGTAAGCGCCCCTACGAGCAGTACTTC | . | TRBJ2-7 | . | TRBV5-1
CAISESLNYEQYF | TGTGCCATCAGTGAGTCCCTAAACTACGAGCAGTACTTC | . | TRBJ2-7 | . | TRBV10-3
CASSYSIAGTYEQYF | TGTGCCAGCAGTTACTCGATAGCCGGAACCTACGAGCAGTACTTC | . | TRBJ2-7 | . | TRBV6-6
CASRGANNNYGYTF | TGTGCCAGCCGGGGCGCGAATAATAACTATGGCTACACCTTC | . | TRBJ1-2 | . | TRBV2
CASSVGASNYEQYF | TGTGCCAGCAGCGTAGGTGCCAGCAACTACGAGCAGTACTTC | . | TRBJ2-7 | . | TRBV9
CASSFDRGDGYTF | TGCGCCAGCAGCTTCGACAGGGGTGATGGCTACACCTTC | . | TRBJ1-2 | TRBD1 | TRBV5-1
CASSQYNEQFF | TGTGCCAGCAGTCAGTACAATGAGCAGTTCTTC | once | TRBJ2-1 | . | TRBV27
CASSPEGQSYEQYF | TGTGCCAGTAGCCCCGAGGGACAGAGCTACGAGCAGTACTTC | . | TRBJ2-7 | TRBD1 | TRBV19
CASSQGGDGNTEAFF | TGCGCCAGCAGCCAAGGAGGGGACGGCAACACTGAAGCTTTCTTT | . | TRBJ1-1 | . | TRBV4-3
CASTPFGGRGYTF | TGCGCCAGCACCCCATTCGGGGGGCGCGGCTACACCTTC | . | TRBJ1-2 | . | TRBV4-1
CASSSSVGPSYNEQFF | TGTGCCAGCAGCTCCTCCGTCGGTCCCTCCTACAATGAGCAGTTCTTC | . | TRBJ2-1 | . | TRBV13
CASSLEGNEQYF | TGTGCCAGCAGCTTAGAGGGAAATGAGCAGTACTTC | . | TRBJ2-7 | . | TRBV7-6
CASSSHGSGRYEQYF | TGTGCCAGCAGCTCCCATGGTTCGGGTCGCTACGAGCAGTACTTC | . | TRBJ2-7 | . | TRBV13
CASTIAGSNNEQFF | TGTGCCAGCACTATAGCGGGATCGAACAATGAGCAGTTCTTC | . | TRBJ2-1 | TRBD2 | TRBV11-2